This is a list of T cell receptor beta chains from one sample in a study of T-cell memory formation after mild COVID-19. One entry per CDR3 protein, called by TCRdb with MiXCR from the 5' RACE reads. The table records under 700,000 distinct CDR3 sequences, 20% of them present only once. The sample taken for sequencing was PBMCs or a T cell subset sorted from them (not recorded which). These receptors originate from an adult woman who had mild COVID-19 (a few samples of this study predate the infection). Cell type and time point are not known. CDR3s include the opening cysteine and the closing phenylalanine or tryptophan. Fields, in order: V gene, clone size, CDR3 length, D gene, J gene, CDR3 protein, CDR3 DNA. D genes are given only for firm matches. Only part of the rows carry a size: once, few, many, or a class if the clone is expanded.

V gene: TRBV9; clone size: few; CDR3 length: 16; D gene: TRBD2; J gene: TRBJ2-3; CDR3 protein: CASSAASGGVTDTQYF; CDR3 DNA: TGTGCCAGCAGCGCGGCTAGCGGGGGGGTAACAGATACGCAGTATTTT
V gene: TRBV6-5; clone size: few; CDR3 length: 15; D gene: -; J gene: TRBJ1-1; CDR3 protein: CASSYSRGAVAEAFF; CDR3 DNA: TGTGCCAGCAGTTACTCCCGGGGGGCGGTTGCTGAAGCTTTCTTT
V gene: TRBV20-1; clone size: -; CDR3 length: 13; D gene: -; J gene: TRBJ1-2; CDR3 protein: CSATQQVSDGYTF; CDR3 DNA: TGCAGTGCCACGCAACAGGTTTCCGATGGCTACACCTTC
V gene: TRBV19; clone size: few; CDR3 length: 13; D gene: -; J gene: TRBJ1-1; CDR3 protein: CASSGTGWAEAFF; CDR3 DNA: TGTGCCAGTAGCGGGACTGGTTGGGCTGAAGCTTTCTTT
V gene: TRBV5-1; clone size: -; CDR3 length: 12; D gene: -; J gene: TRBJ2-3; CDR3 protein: CASSLSAAAQYF; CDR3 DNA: TGCGCCAGCAGCTTATCAGCGGCAGCACAGTATTTT
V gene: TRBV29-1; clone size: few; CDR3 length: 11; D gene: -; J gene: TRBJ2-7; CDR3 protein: CSVKDAYEQYF; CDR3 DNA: TGCAGCGTGAAGGATGCCTACGAGCAGTACTTC
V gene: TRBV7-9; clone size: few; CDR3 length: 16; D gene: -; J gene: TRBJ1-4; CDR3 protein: CASSPQTREKVEKLFF; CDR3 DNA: TGTGCCAGCAGCCCCCAAACCCGGGAAAAAGTAGAAAAACTGTTTTTT
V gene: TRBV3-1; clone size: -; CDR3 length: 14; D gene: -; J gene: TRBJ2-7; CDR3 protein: CASSHPLARDEQYF; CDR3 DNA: TGTGCCAGCAGCCATCCCTTGGCAAGGGACGAGCAGTACTTC
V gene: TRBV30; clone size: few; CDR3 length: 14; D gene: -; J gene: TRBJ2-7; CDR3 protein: CAGGGVGDWNEQYF; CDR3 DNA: TGTGCCGGAGGGGGGGTCGGGGATTGGAACGAGCAGTACTTC
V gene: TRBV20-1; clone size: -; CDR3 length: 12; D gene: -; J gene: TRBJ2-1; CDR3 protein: CSARRNYNEQFF; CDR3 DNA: TGCAGTGCTAGAAGAAACTACAATGAGCAGTTCTTC
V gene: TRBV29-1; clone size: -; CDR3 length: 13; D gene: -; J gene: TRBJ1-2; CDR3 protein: CSVEPPSNYGYTF; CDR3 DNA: TGCAGCGTTGAACCCCCATCGAATTATGGCTACACCTTC
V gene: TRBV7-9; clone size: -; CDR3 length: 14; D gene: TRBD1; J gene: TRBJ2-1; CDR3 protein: CASSLGQRFNEQFF; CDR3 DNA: TGTGCCAGCAGCTTGGGACAGAGGTTCAATGAGCAGTTCTTC
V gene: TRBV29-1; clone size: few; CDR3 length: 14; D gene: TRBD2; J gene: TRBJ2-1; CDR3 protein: CSADLAGANNEQFF; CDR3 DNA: TGCAGCGCCGATCTCGCGGGAGCCAACAATGAGCAGTTCTTC
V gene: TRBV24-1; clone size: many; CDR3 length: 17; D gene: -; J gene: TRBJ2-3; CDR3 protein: CATSDLPGNVAPDTQYF; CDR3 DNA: TGTGCCACCAGTGATTTGCCCGGAAATGTAGCCCCAGATACGCAGTATTTT
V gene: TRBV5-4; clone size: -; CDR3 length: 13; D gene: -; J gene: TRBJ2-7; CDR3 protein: CASSMDSGREQYF; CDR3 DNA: TGTGCCAGCAGCATGGACAGTGGGCGCGAGCAGTACTTC
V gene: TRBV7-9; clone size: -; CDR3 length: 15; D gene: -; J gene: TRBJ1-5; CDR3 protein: CASSLASGAGQPQHF; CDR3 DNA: TGTGCCAGCAGCTTAGCCTCGGGCGCGGGTCAGCCCCAGCATTTT
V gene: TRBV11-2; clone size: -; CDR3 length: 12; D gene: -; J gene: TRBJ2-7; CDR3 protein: CASSSLGSEQYF; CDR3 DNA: TGTGCCAGCAGCTCCCTGGGCAGCGAGCAGTACTTC
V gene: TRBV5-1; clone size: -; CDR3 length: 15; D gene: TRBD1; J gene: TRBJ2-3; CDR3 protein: CASSLEGQGPDTQYF; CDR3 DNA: TGCGCCAGCAGCTTGGAGGGACAGGGTCCAGATACGCAGTATTTT
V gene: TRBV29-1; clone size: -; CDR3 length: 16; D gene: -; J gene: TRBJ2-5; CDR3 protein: CSVEDGIGVVQETQYF; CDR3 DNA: TGCAGCGTTGAAGATGGTATCGGGGTGGTCCAAGAGACCCAGTACTTC
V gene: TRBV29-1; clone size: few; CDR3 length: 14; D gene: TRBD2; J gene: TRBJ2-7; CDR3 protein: CSVTSGRQGGEQYF; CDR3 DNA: TGCAGCGTCACTAGCGGGAGGCAAGGCGGAGAGCAGTACTTC
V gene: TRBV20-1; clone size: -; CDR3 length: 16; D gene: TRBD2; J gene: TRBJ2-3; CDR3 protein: CSASTGLADSTDTQYF; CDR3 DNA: TGCAGTGCTAGCACCGGACTAGCGGATAGCACAGATACGCAGTATTTT
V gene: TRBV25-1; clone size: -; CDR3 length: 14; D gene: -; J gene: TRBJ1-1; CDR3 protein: CASRAVQGYTEAFF; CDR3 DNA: TGTGCCAGCAGGGCGGTTCAGGGTTACACTGAAGCTTTCTTT
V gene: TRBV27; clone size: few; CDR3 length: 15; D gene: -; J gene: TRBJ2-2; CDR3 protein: CASSLGTRGTGELFF; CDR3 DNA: TGTGCCAGCAGTTTGGGGACACGGGGCACCGGGGAGCTGTTTTTT
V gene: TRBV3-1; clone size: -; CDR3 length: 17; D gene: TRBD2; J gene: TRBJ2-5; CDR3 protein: CASSQDLSLAGQETQYF; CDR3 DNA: TGTGCCAGCAGTCAAGATCTTTCCCTAGCGGGGCAAGAGACCCAGTACTTC
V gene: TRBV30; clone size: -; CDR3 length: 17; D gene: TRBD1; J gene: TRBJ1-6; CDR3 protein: CAWSVSRTGGFGSPLHF; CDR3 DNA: TGTGCCTGGAGTGTCTCGCGGACAGGGGGCTTCGGTTCACCCCTCCACTTT
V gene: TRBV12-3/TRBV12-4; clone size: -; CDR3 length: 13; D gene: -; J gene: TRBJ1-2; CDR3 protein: CASSRRDNYGYTF; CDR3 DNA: TGTGCCAGCAGTAGAAGGGACAACTATGGCTACACCTTC
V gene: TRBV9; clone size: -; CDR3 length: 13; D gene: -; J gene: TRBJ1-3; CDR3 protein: CASSPTVGNTIYF; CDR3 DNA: TGTGCCAGCAGCCCGACAGTTGGAAACACCATATATTTT
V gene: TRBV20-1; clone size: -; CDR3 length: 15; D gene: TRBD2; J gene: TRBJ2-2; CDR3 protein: CSARGTSATWGELFF; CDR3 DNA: TGCAGTGCTAGAGGGACTAGCGCAACCTGGGGGGAGCTGTTTTTT
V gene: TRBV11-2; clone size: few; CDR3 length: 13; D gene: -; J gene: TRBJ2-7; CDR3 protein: CASSLDPYSEQYF; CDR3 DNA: TGTGCCAGCAGCTTAGATCCTTATAGCGAGCAGTACTTC
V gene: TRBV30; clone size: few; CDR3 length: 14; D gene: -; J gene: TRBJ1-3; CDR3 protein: CAWSRQYPGNTIYF; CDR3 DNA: TGTGCCTGGAGTAGACAGTATCCTGGAAACACCATATATTTT
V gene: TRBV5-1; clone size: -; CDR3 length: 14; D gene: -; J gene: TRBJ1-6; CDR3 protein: CASSRTGVNSPLHF; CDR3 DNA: TGCGCCAGCAGCAGAACAGGTGTTAATTCACCCCTCCACTTT
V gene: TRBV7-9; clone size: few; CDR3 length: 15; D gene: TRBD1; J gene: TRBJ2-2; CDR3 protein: CASSYRDRGAGELFF; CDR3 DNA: TGTGCCAGCAGCTACCGGGACAGGGGGGCCGGGGAGCTGTTTTTT
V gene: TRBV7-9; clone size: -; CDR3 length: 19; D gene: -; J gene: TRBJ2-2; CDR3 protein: CASSPRDPDATPFPGELFF; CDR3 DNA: TGTGCCAGCAGCCCACGAGACCCGGACGCGACTCCCTTCCCCGGGGAGCTGTTTTTT
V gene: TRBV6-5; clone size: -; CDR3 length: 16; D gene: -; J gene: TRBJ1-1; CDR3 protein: CASSRYREAENTEAFF; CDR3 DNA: TGTGCCAGCAGCAGATACAGGGAGGCGGAGAACACTGAAGCTTTCTTT
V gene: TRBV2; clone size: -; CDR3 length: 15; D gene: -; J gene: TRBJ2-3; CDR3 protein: CASSDSLLRTDTQYF; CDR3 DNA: TGTGCCAGCAGTGATTCTCTATTGCGCACAGATACGCAGTATTTT
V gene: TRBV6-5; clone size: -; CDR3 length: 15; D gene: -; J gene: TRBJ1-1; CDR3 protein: CASSYGGGMNTEAFF; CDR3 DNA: TGTGCCAGCAGTTATGGGGGAGGGATGAACACTGAAGCTTTCTTT
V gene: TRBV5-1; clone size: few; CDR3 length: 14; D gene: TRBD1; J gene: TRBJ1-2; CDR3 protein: CASSLGQGIYGYTF; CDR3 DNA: TGCGCCAGCAGCTTGGGACAGGGTATCTATGGCTACACCTTC
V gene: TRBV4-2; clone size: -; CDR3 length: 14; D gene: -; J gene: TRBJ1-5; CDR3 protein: CASSQLPSSEPQHF; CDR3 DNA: TGTGCCAGCAGCCAACTACCAAGTTCGGAGCCCCAGCATTTT
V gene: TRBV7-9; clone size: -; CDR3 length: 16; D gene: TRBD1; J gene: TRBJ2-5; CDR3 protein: CASSLAPGQGQETQYF; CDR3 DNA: TGTGCCAGCAGCTTAGCGCCCGGACAGGGACAAGAGACCCAGTACTTC
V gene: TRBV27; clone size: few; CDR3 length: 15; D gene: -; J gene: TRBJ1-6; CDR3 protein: CASRLLGTRDSPLHF; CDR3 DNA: TGTGCCAGCAGACTCCTCGGGACACGCGATTCACCCCTCCACTTT
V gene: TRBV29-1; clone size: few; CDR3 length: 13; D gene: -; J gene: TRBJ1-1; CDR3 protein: CSVEGGLDTEAFF; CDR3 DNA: TGCAGCGTTGAAGGGGGGCTGGACACTGAAGCTTTCTTT
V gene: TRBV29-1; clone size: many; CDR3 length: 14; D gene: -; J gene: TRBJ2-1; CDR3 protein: CSVLETRSYNEQFF; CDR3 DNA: TGCAGCGTTTTAGAGACTCGCAGTTACAATGAGCAGTTCTTC
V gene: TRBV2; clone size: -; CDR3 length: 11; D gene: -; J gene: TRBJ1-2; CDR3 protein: CASKLEAGYTF; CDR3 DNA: TGTGCCAGCAAGCTAGAAGCCGGCTACACCTTC
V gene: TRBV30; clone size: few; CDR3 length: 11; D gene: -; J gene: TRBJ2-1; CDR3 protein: CAWSSANEQFF; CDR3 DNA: TGTGCCTGGTCGTCCGCCAATGAGCAGTTCTTC
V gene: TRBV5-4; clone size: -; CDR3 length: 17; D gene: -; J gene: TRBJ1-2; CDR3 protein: CASSLDKVRYNSYGYTF; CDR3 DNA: TGTGCCAGCAGCTTAGATAAAGTTCGCTACAATTCCTATGGCTACACCTTC
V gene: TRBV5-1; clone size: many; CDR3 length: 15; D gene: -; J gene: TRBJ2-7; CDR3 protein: CASSLQAERYYEQYF; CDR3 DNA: TGCGCCAGCAGCCTTCAAGCGGAGCGCTACTACGAGCAGTACTTC